The sample holds one count of the clone carrying this T cell receptor (beta chain). The antigen is not known. Trimming at V came to 7 bases and at J to 5 bases, leaving 10 bases not matched to a gene. Germline V gene lookup returns CDR1 MDHEN and CDR2 SYDVKM. The CDR3 runs to 15 residues. This record comes from a study of Ad26.COV2.S vaccination and SARS-CoV-2 variants. Study at large: Donor got 5x10^10 or 1x10^11 viral particles of Ad26.COV2.S. Study-wide points: Possible underestimation of total T cell responses by the TCR breadth and depth analyses was noted. Once vaccination had occurred, spike-specific CD8+ and CD4+ T cell responses reportedly showed substantial breadth.

Clones were read by immunoSEQ multiplex PCR, and TCRdb kept only the in-frame ones, dropping some. Of hundreds of thousands of clones listed, 70% to 90% are singletons. The treatment here: 19 received Ad26.COV2.S at low or high dose, single or two shots; 5 received placebo; per-sample allocation not given. The samples were gathered on day 63 after the first injection of vaccine or placebo. Expressing Wuhan-strain SARS-CoV-2 spike, an Ad26 vector served as the vaccine. The chain joins TRBV28 to TRBJ2-1, with 8 bases matching TRBD2. Sequenced material: peripheral blood, taken in a trial of Ad26.COV2.S vaccine versus placebo. The TCR sequence derives from a person aged 18-60 years who received the Ad26.COV2.S COVID-19 vaccine or a placebo. In nucleotides, the CDR3 is TGTGCCAGCACCCCCGGCGGGAGGCCCGACAATGAGCAGTTCTTC. This gives the protein CASTPGGRPDNEQFF.